These 2 T cell receptor beta chains came from one sample sequenced in a study of Graves' ophthalmopathy and Graves' hyperthyroidism. The study amplified TCR beta CDR3 regions using RNA transcripts. HTBI primers served in a first-round RT-PCR, which a second-round multiplex PCR followed. TCRdb re-called the multiplex PCR reads with MiXCR, one entry per CDR3 protein. The table includes approximately 540,000 distinct CDR3 sequences, just under 40% detected once. The sample comprised peripheral blood or thyroid tissue (not recorded which). Every receptor here comes from an adult man with Graves' hyperthyroidism.

This clonotype has a handful of counts. CDR3 loop: CASSPAGQSDEQYF. The CDR3 DNA is TGTGCCAGCAGCCCTGCGGGACAGTCGGACGAGCAGTACTTC. V is TRBV7-9 and J is TRBJ2-7, with D perhaps matching TRBD1 (7 bases). The CDR3 totals 14 residues. The germline V gene encodes CDR1 SEHNR and CDR2 FQNEAQ (reference sequence). V was clipped by 5 bases and J by 5 bases, with 16 bases between them.

This clonotype showed up many times. The chain combines TRBV19 with TRBJ2-2; 8 positions agree with TRBD2. CDR1 and CDR2 (germline): LNHDA, SQIVND (reference sequence). This CDR3 has 16 amino acids. Unmatched junction bases numbered 9, after V lost 7 bases and J lost 2 bases. CDR3 sequence reads: CASTVGLAGNTGELFF. The DNA for the CDR3 is TGTGCCAGTACCGTGGGGCTAGCGGGTAACACCGGGGAGCTGTTTTTT.